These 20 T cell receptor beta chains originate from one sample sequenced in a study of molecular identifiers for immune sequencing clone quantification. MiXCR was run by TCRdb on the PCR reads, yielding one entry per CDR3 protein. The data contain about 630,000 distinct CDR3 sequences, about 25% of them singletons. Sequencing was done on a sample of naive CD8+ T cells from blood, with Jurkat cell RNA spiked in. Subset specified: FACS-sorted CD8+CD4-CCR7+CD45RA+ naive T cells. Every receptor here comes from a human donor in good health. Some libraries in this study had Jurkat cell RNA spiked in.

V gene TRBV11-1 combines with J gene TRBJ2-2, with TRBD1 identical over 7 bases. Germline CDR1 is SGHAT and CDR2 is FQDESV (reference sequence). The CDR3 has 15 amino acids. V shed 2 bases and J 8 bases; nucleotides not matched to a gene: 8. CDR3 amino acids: CASSLYTGEEGELFF. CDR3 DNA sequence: TGTGCCAGCAGCTTATACACAGGGGAAGAGGGGGAGCTGTTTTTT.

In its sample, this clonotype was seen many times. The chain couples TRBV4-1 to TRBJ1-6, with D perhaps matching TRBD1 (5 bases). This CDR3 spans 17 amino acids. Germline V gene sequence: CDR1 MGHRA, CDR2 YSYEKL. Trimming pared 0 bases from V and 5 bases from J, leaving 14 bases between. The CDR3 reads CASSQEIAGIHNSPLHF. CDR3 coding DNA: TGCGCCAGCAGCCAAGAAATTGCAGGGATCCATAATTCACCCCTCCACTTT.

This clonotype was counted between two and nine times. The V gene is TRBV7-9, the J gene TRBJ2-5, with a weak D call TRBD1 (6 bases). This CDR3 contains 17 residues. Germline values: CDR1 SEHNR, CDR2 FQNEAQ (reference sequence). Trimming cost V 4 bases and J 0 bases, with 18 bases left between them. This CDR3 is CASSSAGTGLYQETQYF. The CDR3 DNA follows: TGTGCCAGCAGCTCAGCCGGTACAGGGTTGTACCAAGAGACCCAGTACTTC.

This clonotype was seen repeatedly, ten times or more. CDR3 sequence reads: CASSTDRGLIGEQYF. CDR3 nucleotide sequence: TGTGCCAGTAGTACGGACAGGGGGCTGATTGGAGAGCAGTACTTC. The rearrangement links TRBV19 to TRBJ2-7; 11 bases fit TRBD1. This CDR3 has 15 residues. Germline CDR1 LNHDA, CDR2 SQIVND (reference sequence). Unmatched junction bases numbered 9, after V lost 4 bases and J lost 7 bases. The entire variable domain, with the rest obtained from reference TRBV19 and TRBJ2-7, is as follows: DGGITQSPKYLFRKEGQNVTLSCEQNLNHDAMYWYRQDPGQGLRLIYYSQIVNDFQKGDIAEGYSVSREKKESFPLTVTSAQKNPTAFYLCASSTDRGLIGEQYFGPGTRLTVT.

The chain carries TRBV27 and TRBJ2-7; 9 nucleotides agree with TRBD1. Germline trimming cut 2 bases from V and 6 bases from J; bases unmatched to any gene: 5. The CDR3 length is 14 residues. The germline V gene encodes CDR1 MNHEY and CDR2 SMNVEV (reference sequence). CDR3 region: CASSLRQGGSEQYF. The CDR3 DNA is TGTGCCAGCAGTTTACGACAGGGGGGCTCCGAGCAGTACTTC.

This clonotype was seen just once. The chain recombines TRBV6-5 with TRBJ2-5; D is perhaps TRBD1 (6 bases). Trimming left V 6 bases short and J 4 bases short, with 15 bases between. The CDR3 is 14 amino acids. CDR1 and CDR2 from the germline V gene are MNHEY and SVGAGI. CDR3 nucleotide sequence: TGTGCCAGCAGACAAACAGGGCTCGCAGAGACCCAGTACTTC. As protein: CASRQTGLAETQYF.

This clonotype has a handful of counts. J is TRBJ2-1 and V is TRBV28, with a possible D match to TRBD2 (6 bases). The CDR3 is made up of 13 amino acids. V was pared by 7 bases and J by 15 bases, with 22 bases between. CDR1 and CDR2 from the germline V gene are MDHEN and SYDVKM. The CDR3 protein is CASISTAGSGRFF. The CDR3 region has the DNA TGTGCCAGCATCTCCACGGCCGGGAGTGGTCGGTTCTTC.

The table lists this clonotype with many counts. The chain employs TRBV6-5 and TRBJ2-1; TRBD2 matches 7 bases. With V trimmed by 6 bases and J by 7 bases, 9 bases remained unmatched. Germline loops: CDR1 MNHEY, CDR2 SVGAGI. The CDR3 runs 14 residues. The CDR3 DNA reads TGTGCCAGCAGCCCTTACCCACTAGCGAATGAGCAGTTCTTC. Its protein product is CASSPYPLANEQFF.

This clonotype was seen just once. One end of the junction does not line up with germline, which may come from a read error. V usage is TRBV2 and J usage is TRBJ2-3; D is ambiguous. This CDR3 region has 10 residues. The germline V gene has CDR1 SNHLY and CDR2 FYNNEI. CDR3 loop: CASLVDKQYF. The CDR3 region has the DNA TGTGCCAGCCTTGTGGATAAGCAGTATTTT.

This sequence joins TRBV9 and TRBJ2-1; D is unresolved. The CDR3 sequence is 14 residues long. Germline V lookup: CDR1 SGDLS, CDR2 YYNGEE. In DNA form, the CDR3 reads TGTGCAACCCACGAGATAAACTCCTACAATGAGCAGTTCTTC. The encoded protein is CATHEINSYNEQFF. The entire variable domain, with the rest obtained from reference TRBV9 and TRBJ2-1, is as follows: DSGVTQTPKHLITATGQRVTLRCSPRSGDLSVYWYQQSLDQGLQFLIQYYNGEERAKGNILERFSAQQFPDLHSELNLSSLELGDSALYFCATHEINSYNEQFFGPGTRLTVL.

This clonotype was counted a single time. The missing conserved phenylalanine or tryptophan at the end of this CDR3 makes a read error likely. The CDR3: CASSERTGGVEKLFY. DNA of the CDR3: TGCGCCAGCAGTGAACGGACTGGAGGGGTTGAAAAACTGTTTTAT. The chain is built from TRBV10-2 and TRBJ1-4, with D maybe TRBD1 (5 bases). V was trimmed by 3 bases and J by 7 bases, leaving 15 bases between them. This CDR3 comprises 15 residues. The germline V gene encodes CDR1 WSHSY and CDR2 SAAADI.

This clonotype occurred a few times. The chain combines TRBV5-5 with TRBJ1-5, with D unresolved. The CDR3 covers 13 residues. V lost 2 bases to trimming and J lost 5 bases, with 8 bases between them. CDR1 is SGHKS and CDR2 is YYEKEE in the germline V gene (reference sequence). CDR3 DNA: TGTGCCAGCAGCTTAATAGTCGATCAGCCCCAGCATTTT. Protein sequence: CASSLIVDQPQHF.

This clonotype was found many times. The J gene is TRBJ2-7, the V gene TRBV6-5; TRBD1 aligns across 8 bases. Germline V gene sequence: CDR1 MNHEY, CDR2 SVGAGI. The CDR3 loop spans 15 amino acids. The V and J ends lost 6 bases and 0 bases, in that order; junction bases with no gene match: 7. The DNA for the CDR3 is TGTGCCAGCAGAACAGGGACAGGCTACTCCTACGAGCAGTACTTC. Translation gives CASRTGTGYSYEQYF.

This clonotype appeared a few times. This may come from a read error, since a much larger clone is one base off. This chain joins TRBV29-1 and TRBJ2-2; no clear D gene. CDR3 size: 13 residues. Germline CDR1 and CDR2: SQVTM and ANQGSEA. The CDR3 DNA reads TGCGGCGTCCATCCCGCGAACACCGGGGAGCTGTTTTTT. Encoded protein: CGVHPANTGELFF.

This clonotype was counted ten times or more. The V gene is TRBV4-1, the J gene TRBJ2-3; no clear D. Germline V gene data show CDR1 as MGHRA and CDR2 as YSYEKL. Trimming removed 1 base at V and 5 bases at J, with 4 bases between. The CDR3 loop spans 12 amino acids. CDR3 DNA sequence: TGCGCCAGCAGCCAAGGTGTAGATACGCAGTATTTT. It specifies CASSQGVDTQYF.

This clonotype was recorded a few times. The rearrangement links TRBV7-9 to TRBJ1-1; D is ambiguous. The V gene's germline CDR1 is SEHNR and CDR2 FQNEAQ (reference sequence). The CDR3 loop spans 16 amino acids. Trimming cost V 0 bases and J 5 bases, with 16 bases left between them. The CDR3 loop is CASSLAVQRSLTEAFF. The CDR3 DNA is TGTGCCAGCAGCTTAGCGGTCCAACGCAGTCTAACTGAAGCTTTCTTT.

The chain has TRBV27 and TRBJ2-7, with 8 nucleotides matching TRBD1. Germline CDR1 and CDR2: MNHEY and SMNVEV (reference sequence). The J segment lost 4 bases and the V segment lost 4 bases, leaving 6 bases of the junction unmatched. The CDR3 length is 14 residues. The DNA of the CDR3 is TGTGCCAGCAGTTACACAGGGGGTATGTACGAGCAGTACTTC. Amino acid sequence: CASSYTGGMYEQYF.

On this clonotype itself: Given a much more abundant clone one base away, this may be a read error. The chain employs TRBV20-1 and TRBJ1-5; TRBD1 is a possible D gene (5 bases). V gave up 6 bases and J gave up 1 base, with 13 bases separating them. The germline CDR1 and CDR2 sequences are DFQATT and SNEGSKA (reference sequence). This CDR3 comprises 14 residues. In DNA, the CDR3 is TGCAGTGCAGAGGACGGGGCCAGCAATCAGCCCCAGCATTTT. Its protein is CSAEDGASNQPQHF.

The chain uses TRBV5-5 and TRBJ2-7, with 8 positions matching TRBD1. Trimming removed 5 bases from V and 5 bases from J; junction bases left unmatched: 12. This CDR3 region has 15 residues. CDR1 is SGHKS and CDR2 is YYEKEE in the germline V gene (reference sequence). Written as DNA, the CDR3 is TGTGCCAGCAGTTCTACGGACAGGGCTTACCACGAGCAGTACTTC. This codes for CASSSTDRAYHEQYF.

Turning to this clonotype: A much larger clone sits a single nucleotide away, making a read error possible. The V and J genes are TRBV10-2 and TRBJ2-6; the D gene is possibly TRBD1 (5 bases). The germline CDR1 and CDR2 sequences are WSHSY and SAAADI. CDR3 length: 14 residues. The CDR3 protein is CASSGGAGTNVLTF. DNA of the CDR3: TGCGCCAGCAGTGGTGGGGCTGGGACCAACGTCCTGACTTTC.